Shown below are 27 T cell receptor beta chains from a single sample sequenced in a study of T cells after posttransplantation cyclophosphamide (dated by TCRdb to about 2016). Viable CD3+CD4+ or CD3+CD8+ cells that were CCR7+CD45RA+CD45RO-CD95-CD27+CD28+ were defined as naive T cells. Library construction relied on the immunoSEQ multiplex PCR assay. TCRdb took this table from immuneACCESS and kept in-frame rearrangements with V and J called. Such tables lack part of the clones; where checked against another copy, unresolved V genes explain under half of the gap, and the rest is unexplained. This sample has about 16,000 clones in its table, and around 94% of those were observed once. The top ten hold about 0.3% of the sample. What was sequenced was naive CD4+ T cells sorted from blood. These receptors were taken from a woman in her 50s in good health and a related stem cell transplant donor.

The chain uses TRBV10-3 and TRBJ1-2; D may be TRBD1 (6 bases). CDR1 ENHRY and CDR2 SYGVKD come from the germline V gene. The CDR3 totals 14 residues. Trimming left V 4 bases short and J 1 base short, with 10 bases between. For the CDR3, the DNA is TGTGCCATCAGTGCGGACAGCCTTAACTATGGCTACACCTTC. It encodes CAISADSLNYGYTF.

This clone has more than one count but fewer than ten. This chain connects TRBV7-9 to TRBJ1-1; 8 nucleotides agree with TRBD1. V lost 5 bases and J lost 7; bases outside the gene matches: 6. This CDR3 is 13 amino acids long. Germline V CDR1 and CDR2: SEHNR, FQNEAQ (reference sequence). The CDR3 DNA reads as TGTGCCAGCAGCGCACAGGGGGTCGGTGAAGCTTTCTTT. Translating gives CASSAQGVGEAFF.

In DNA form, the CDR3 reads TGTGCCAGTAGTAAGGGGGGGCGCATCACTGAAGCTTTCTTT. It encodes CASSKGGRITEAFF. This chain uses TRBV19 with TRBJ1-1, with D possibly matching TRBD1 (6 bases). This CDR3 is built from 14 residues. Trimming took 4 bases from V and 4 from J, leaving 13 bases between them. Germline CDR1 is LNHDA and CDR2 is SQIVND (reference sequence).

The chain combines TRBV6-6 with TRBJ2-3, with D maybe TRBD1 (6 bases). The CDR3 contains 15 residues. V was clipped by 2 bases and J by 0 bases, with 9 bases between them. The germline V gene has CDR1 MNHNY and CDR2 SVGAGI (reference sequence). CDR3 amino acids: CASSYGQISTDTQYF. The CDR3 nucleotides read TGTGCCAGCAGTTACGGACAGATTAGCACAGATACGCAGTATTTT.

Here the CDR3 reads CASSFEMRGGRPQYF. CDR3 nucleotides: TGTGCCAGCAGTTTTGAGATGAGGGGGGGTCGGCCCCAGTACTTC. V and J are TRBV28 and TRBJ2-5; D perhaps matches TRBD2 (7 bases). The ends were cut back, 3 bases at V and 9 bases at J, with 20 bases in the middle. Germline CDR1 MDHEN, CDR2 SYDVKM. This CDR3 spans 15 amino acids.

The genes are TRBV6-1 and TRBJ1-1; 8 positions agree with TRBD1. The CDR3 runs 15 residues. With V trimmed by 8 bases and J by 4 bases, 12 bases remained unmatched. CDR1 and CDR2 (germline): MNHNS, SASEGT. The CDR3: CASPPSTGVFTEAFF. Here the CDR3 DNA reads TGTGCCAGCCCCCCCTCGACAGGGGTTTTCACTGAAGCTTTCTTT.

The J gene is TRBJ1-1, the V gene TRBV13; 9 bases map to TRBD1. Trimming removed 7 bases from V and 4 bases from J; junction bases left unmatched: 28. This CDR3 region has 21 residues. CDR1 is PRHDT and CDR2 is FYEKMQ in the germline V gene (reference sequence). The CDR3 loop reads CASNTLEGDRVPIRLSTEAFF. The CDR3 nucleotides read TGTGCCAGCAACACACTCGAAGGGGACAGGGTACCCATTAGACTGAGCACTGAAGCTTTCTTT.

The gene calls are TRBV7-9 and TRBJ1-1; possible D gene TRBD1, 6 bases. The CDR3 totals 14 residues. The V end lost 1 base, the J end lost 3 bases, and 9 bases lay between the germline ends. CDR1 is SEHNR, CDR2 FQNEAQ, per germline (reference sequence). The DNA of the CDR3 is TGTGCCAGCAGCTTAGAATCAGGGGACACTGAAGCTTTCTTT. Residues: CASSLESGDTEAFF.

The CDR3 protein is CASSQRQGAFSTEAFF. CDR3 nucleotide sequence: TGCGCCAGCAGCCAACGACAGGGGGCGTTTAGCACTGAAGCTTTCTTT. The chain employs TRBV4-3 and TRBJ1-1, with TRBD1 matching over 10 bases. The V gene's germline CDR1 is LGHNA and CDR2 YSLEER. The CDR3 spans 16 residues. V shed 2 bases and J 4 bases; nucleotides not matched to a gene: 7.

As DNA, the CDR3 is TGTGCCAGCAGTCTCGGGACTCCCTGGGAAAGGTCTGGGGCCAACGTCCTGACTTTC. Its translation: CASSLGTPWERSGANVLTF. The genes are TRBV6-4 and TRBJ2-6; maybe TRBD2 (6 bases). Germline V gives CDR1 MRHNA, CDR2 SNTAGT. V lost 5 bases and J lost 1, with 21 bases in between. This CDR3 has 19 residues.

The gene calls are TRBV6-6 and TRBJ1-4, with D possibly being TRBD1 (6 bases). V was trimmed by 4 bases and J by 1 base, leaving 13 bases between them. Germline values: CDR1 MNHNY, CDR2 SVGAGI (reference sequence). The CDR3 consists of 16 residues. CDR3 coding DNA: TGTGCCAGCAGTTCCCCTAACAGGGAAACTAATGAAAAACTGTTTTTT. Residues: CASSSPNRETNEKLFF.

The gene calls are TRBV9 and TRBJ2-7, with D possibly matching TRBD2 (6 bases). CDR1 and CDR2 from the germline V gene are SGDLS and YYNGEE. Trimming removed 3 bases at V and 6 bases at J, with 19 bases between. This CDR3 comprises 15 residues. The CDR3, as DNA: TGTGCCAGCAGCGCCAGGGACTTTTCGAGAGGCGAGCAGTACTTC. Its translation is CASSARDFSRGEQYF.

The chain couples TRBV4-2 to TRBJ2-7, with 8 bases fitting TRBD2. The ends lost 3 bases at V and 0 bases at J; junction bases unmatched: 16. This CDR3 has 19 amino acids. Per the germline V gene, CDR1 is LGHNA and CDR2 is YNFKEQ. The CDR3 DNA is TGTGCCAGCAGCCATAATTCCGTCGGGGGGGCTCACTACTCCTACGAGCAGTACTTC. Encoded protein: CASSHNSVGGAHYSYEQYF.

A single count supports this clone. The chain is built from TRBV5-1 and TRBJ1-3; weak D call: TRBD1 (5 bases). Germline V CDR1 and CDR2: SGHRS, YFSETQ. The V and J ends lost 4 bases and 0 bases respectively, with 14 bases between them. The CDR3 sequence is 16 residues long. CDR3 residues: CASSTGQAYSGNTIYF. The CDR3 DNA is TGCGCCAGCAGCACCGGACAAGCCTACTCTGGAAACACCATATATTTT. The full variable domain, in which reference TRBV5-1 and TRBJ1-3 provide the parts outside the CDR3, is KAGVTQTPRYLIKTRGQQVTLSCSPISGHRSVSWYQQTPGQGLQFLFEYFSETQRNKGNFPGRFSGRQFSNSRSEMNVSTLELGDSALYLCASSTGQAYSGNTIYFGEGSWLTVV.

This chain connects TRBV7-3 to TRBJ2-1; the D gene is possibly TRBD2 (6 bases). Looked up from germline, CDR1 is SGHTA and CDR2 is FQGTGA. V was pared by 5 bases and J by 9 bases, with 14 bases between. There are 13 residues in the CDR3. This CDR3 is CASSRDSLGEQFF. The CDR3 nucleotides are TGTGCCAGCAGCCGGGACTCCCTAGGTGAGCAGTTCTTC.

The chain couples TRBV5-4 to TRBJ1-1; TRBD1 agrees at 11 bases. Germline lookup yields CDR1 SGHNT and CDR2 YYREEE (reference sequence). Trimming took 3 bases from V and 5 from J; bases not matched to a gene: 6. The CDR3 is 15 residues long. In DNA form, the CDR3 reads TGTGCCAGCAGCTATGGGGACAGGGGGGGGACTGAAGCTTTCTTT. Encoded protein: CASSYGDRGGTEAFF.

V gene TRBV27 combines with J gene TRBJ1-5, with D possibly TRBD1 on 6 matching bases. The CDR3 loop spans 15 amino acids. In germline, CDR1 is MNHEY, CDR2 SMNVEV (reference sequence). Trimming removed 6 bases at V and 0 bases at J, with 12 bases between. The CDR3 DNA follows: TGTGCCAGCAGCCTGACAGGCTCTAGCAATCAGCCCCAGCATTTT. Protein product: CASSLTGSSNQPQHF.

Written as DNA, the CDR3 is TGTGCCAGCAGCCCCACTCGGGGAGATACGCAGTATTTT. Its translation is CASSPTRGDTQYF. V and J are TRBV6-5 and TRBJ2-3; TRBD2 is a possible D gene (5 bases). The CDR3 covers 13 residues. CDR1 and CDR2 from the germline V gene are MNHEY and SVGAGI. V lost 6 bases, J lost 5 bases, and 12 bases lay in between.

The chain links TRBV28 to TRBJ2-6; tentative D call: TRBD2 (7 bases). The V gene lost 6 bases and the J gene lost 1 base, with 13 bases spanning the gap. CDR3 size: 16 residues. Germline CDR1 and CDR2: MDHEN and SYDVKM. CDR3 residues: CASSQRDISGANVLTF. CDR3 DNA sequence: TGTGCCAGCAGCCAGCGGGACATATCTGGGGCCAACGTCCTGACTTTC. Complete variable domain (other parts from reference TRBV28 and TRBJ2-6): DVKVTQSSRYLVKRTGEKVFLECVQDMDHENMFWYRQDPGLGLRLIYFSYDVKMKEKGDIPEGYSVSREKKERFSLILESASTNQTSMYLCASSQRDISGANVLTFGAGSRLTVL.

The chain carries TRBV7-9 and TRBJ2-3, with 10 bases matching TRBD1. The CDR3 extends over 19 amino acids. CDR1 and CDR2 (germline): SEHNR, FQNEAQ (reference sequence). J lost 2 bases, V lost 5 bases, and 16 bases had no gene match. CDR3: CASSPPRDRGQRPTDTQYF. For the CDR3, the DNA is TGTGCCAGCAGCCCTCCTCGGGACAGGGGACAGCGGCCCACAGATACGCAGTATTTT.

The chain joins TRBV7-8 to TRBJ1-5; the D is unclear. The length of the CDR3 is 16 residues. Trimming stripped 5 bases from V and 0 bases from J, with 14 bases between. Germline CDR1 is SGHVS and CDR2 is FQNEAQ. The CDR3 DNA reads TGTGCCAGCAGCCCCCAGACACCTTATAGCAATCAGCCCCAGCATTTT. Protein product: CASSPQTPYSNQPQHF.

The J gene is TRBJ1-1, the V gene TRBV29-1, with D possibly matching TRBD1 (5 bases). The V and J ends lost 7 bases and 0 bases respectively, with 6 bases between them. The CDR3 covers 11 residues. CDR1 and CDR2 from the germline V gene are SQVTM and ANQGSEA. CDR3 DNA: TGCAGCGGCAGGGTGAACACTGAAGCTTTCTTT. This gives the protein CSGRVNTEAFF.

J is TRBJ2-1 and V is TRBV5-4, with a tentative D call TRBD2 (6 bases). CDR3 size: 13 residues. The ends were cut back, 7 bases at V and 5 bases at J, with 13 bases in the middle. The germline V gene encodes CDR1 SGHNT and CDR2 YYREEE (reference sequence). The CDR3 sequence: CASRSGVNNEQFF. The CDR3 bases are TGTGCCAGCCGGTCGGGAGTAAACAATGAGCAGTTCTTC. The full variable domain, completed using reference TRBV5-4 and TRBJ2-1, is ETGVTQSPTHLIKTRGQQVTLRCSSQSGHNTVSWYQQALGQGPQFIFQYYREEENGRGNFPPRFSGLQFPNYSSELNVNALELDDSALYLCASRSGVNNEQFFGPGTRLTVL.

The rearrangement links TRBV15 to TRBJ1-5; no reliable D call. The length of the CDR3 is 13 residues. Germline CDR1 and CDR2: LNHNV and YYDKDF (reference sequence). Trimming stripped 5 bases from V and 6 bases from J, with 11 bases between. The CDR3 coding sequence is TGTGCCACCAGCGAACGAATCGGTCAGCCCCAGCATTTT. Translating gives CATSERIGQPQHF.

This chain joins TRBV27 and TRBJ2-7, with 9 positions matching TRBD2. Germline CDR1 MNHEY, CDR2 SMNVEV (reference sequence). Trimming at V came to 6 bases and at J to 1 base, leaving 1 base not matched to a gene. CDR3 length: 13 amino acids. In nucleotides, the CDR3 is TGTGCCAGCAGGACTAGCGGTTCCTACGAGCAGTACTTC. Its protein product is CASRTSGSYEQYF.

This chain connects TRBV5-6 to TRBJ1-2, with D possibly TRBD1 on 5 matching bases. Germline CDR1 and CDR2: SGHDT and YYEEEE. Trimming took off 0 bases at V and 2 bases at J, with 5 bases between the two ends. The CDR3 sequence is 13 residues long. This CDR3 reads CASSLGQNYGYTF. CDR3 in DNA: TGTGCCAGCAGCTTGGGACAGAACTATGGCTACACCTTC.

This chain links TRBV15 with TRBJ1-2, with 8 nucleotides matching TRBD1. Germline loops: CDR1 LNHNV, CDR2 YYDKDF (reference sequence). The CDR3 covers 14 residues. The J segment lost 8 bases and the V segment lost 2 bases, leaving 7 bases of the junction unmatched. CDR3 amino acids: CATSRTGGARGYTF. The CDR3, as DNA: TGTGCCACCAGCAGAACAGGGGGAGCCAGGGGCTACACCTTC. Together with reference TRBV15 and TRBJ1-2, the CDR3 gives the full variable domain: DAMVIQNPRYQVTQFGKPVTLSCSQTLNHNVMYWYQQKSSQAPKLLFHYYDKDFNNEADTPDNFQSRRPNTSFCFLDIRSPGLGDTAMYLCATSRTGGARGYTFGSGTRLTVV.